The rows below give T cell receptor beta chains drawn from one sample of a study of blood T cell repertoires in COVID-19. This table comes from immunoSEQ multiplex PCR, and its TCRdb copy is limited to in-frame clones, with some not included. The sample records approximately 150,000 clones, more than 75% being singletons. Sample: peripheral blood. The source of these receptors is a woman between 65 and 79 years old with acute or convalescent COVID-19. CDR3s include the opening cysteine and the closing phenylalanine or tryptophan.

cdr3_aa: CASAPGQYNSPLHF
j_call: TRBJ1-6
v_call: TRBV28

cdr3_aa: CASTQGGWAYTEAFF
j_call: TRBJ1-1
v_call: TRBV28

cdr3_aa: CASSPQTGTEAGSNQPQHF
j_call: TRBJ1-5
v_call: TRBV19

cdr3_aa: CASSPPTSGSFSAGELFF
j_call: TRBJ2-2
v_call: TRBV18

cdr3_aa: CASSLMDRSNQPQHF
j_call: TRBJ1-5
v_call: TRBV5-6

cdr3_aa: CASSLVLGQGASPLHF
j_call: TRBJ1-6
v_call: TRBV7-2

cdr3_aa: CASSRPNTGELFF
j_call: TRBJ2-2
v_call: TRBV11-3

cdr3_aa: CASSPDRVGNEQFF
j_call: TRBJ2-1
v_call: TRBV18

cdr3_aa: CASSYSRNTGELFF
j_call: TRBJ2-2
v_call: TRBV6-5

cdr3_aa: CASSDMTSDEQYF
j_call: TRBJ2-7
v_call: TRBV28

cdr3_aa: CASSIDPGSGGLRTDTQYF
j_call: TRBJ2-3
v_call: TRBV19